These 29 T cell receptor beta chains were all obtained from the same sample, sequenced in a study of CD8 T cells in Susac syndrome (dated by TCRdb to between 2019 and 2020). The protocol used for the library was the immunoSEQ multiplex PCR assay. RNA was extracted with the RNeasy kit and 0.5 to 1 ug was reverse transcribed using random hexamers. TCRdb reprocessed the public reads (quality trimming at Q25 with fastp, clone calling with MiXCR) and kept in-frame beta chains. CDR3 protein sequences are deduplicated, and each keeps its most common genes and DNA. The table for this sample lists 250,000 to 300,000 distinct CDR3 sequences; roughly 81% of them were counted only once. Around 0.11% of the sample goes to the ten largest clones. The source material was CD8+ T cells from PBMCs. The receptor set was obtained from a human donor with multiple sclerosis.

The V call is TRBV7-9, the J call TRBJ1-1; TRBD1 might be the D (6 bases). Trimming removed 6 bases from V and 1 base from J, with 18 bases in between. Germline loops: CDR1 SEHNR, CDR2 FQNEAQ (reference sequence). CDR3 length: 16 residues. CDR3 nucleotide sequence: TGTGCCAGCAGAGGGGGAGGTGGGGGGAAGAACACTGAAGCTTTCTTT. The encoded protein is CASRGGGGGKNTEAFF.

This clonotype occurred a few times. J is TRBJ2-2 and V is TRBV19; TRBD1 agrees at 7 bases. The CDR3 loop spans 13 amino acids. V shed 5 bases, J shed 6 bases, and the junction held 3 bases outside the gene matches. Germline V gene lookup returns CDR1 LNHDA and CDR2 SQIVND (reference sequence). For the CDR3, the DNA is TGTGCCAGTAGTGAGCAGGGGGCCGGGGAGCTGTTTTTT. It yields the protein CASSEQGAGELFF.

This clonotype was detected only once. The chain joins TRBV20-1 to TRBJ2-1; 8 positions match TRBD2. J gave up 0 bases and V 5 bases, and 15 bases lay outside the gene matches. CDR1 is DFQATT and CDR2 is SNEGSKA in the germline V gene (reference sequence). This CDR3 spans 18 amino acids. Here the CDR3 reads CSARTSTDPRSSYNEQFF. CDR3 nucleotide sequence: TGCAGTGCTCGGACTAGCACGGACCCACGGAGCTCCTACAATGAGCAGTTCTTC.

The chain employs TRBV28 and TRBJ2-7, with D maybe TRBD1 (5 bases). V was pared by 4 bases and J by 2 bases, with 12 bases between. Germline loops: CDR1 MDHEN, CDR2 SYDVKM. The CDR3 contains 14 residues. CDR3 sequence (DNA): TGTGCCAGCAGTTGGTCTACAGGAGCCTACGAGCAGTACTTC. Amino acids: CASSWSTGAYEQYF.

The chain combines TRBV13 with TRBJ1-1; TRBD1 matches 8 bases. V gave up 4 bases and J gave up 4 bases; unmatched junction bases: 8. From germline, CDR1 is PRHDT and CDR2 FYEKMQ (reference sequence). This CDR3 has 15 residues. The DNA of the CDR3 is TGTGCCAGCAGCTCGACAGGGGACTTGGTCACTGAAGCTTTCTTT. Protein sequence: CASSSTGDLVTEAFF.

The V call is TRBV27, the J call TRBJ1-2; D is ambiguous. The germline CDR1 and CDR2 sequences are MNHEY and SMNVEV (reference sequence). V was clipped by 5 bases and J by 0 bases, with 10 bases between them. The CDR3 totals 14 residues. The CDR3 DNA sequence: TGTGCCAGCAGTCGGTCGGTGGCTAACTATGGCTACACCTTC. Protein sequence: CASSRSVANYGYTF.

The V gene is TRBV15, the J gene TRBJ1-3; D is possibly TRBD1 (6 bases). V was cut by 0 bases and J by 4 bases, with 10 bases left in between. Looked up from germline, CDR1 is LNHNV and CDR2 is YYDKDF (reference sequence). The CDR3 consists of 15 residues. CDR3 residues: CATSRDGTSGNTIYF. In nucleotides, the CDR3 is TGTGCCACCAGCAGAGATGGGACATCCGGAAACACCATATATTTT.

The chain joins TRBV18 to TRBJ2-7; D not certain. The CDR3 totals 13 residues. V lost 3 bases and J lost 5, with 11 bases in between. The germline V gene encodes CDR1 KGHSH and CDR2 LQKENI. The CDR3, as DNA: TGTGCCAGCTCACCCCGCCGAGTCGACGAGCAGTACTTC. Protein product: CASSPRRVDEQYF.

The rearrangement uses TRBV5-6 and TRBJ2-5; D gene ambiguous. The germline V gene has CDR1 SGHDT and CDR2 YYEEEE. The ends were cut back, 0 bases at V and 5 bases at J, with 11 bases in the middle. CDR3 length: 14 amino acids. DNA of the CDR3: TGTGCCAGCAGCTTGGGTGTAGGATCGGAGACCCAGTACTTC. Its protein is CASSLGVGSETQYF.

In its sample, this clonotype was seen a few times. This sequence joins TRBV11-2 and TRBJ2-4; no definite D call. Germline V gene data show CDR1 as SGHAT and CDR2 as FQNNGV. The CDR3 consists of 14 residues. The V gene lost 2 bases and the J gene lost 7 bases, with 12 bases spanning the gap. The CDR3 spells CASSLFGLGNIQYF. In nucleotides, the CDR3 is TGTGCCAGCAGCTTATTCGGTTTGGGGAACATTCAGTACTTC. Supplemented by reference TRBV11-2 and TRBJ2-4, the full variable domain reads EAGVAQSPRYKIIEKRQSVAFWCNPISGHATLYWYQQILGQGPKLLIQFQNNGVVDDSQLPKDRFSAERLKGVDSTLKIQPAKLEDSAVYLCASSLFGLGNIQYFGAGTRLSVL.

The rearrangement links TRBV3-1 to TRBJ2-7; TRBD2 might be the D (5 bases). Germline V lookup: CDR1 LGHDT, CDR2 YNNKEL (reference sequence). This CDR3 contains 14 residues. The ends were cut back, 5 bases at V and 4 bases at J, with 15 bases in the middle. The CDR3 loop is CASSDPGYQYEQYF. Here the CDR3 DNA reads TGTGCCAGCAGCGATCCGGGATACCAGTACGAGCAGTACTTC.

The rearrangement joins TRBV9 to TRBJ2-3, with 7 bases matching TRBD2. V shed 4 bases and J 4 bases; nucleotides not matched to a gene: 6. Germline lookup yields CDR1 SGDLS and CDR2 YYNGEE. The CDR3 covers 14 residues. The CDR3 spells CASSPKGGADTQYF. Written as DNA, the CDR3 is TGTGCCAGCAGCCCCAAGGGAGGGGCAGATACGCAGTATTTT.

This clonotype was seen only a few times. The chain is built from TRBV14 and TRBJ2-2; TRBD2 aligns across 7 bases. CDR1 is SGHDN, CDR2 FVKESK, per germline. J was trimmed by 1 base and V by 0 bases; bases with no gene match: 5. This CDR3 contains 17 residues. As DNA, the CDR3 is TGTGCCAGCAGCCAAGACGAGGCGGGAGTGAACACCGGGGAGCTGTTTTTT. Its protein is CASSQDEAGVNTGELFF.

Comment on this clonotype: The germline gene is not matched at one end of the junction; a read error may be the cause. For the CDR3, the DNA is TGTGCCAGCAGTTACGGGGGGCGGCAAGAGACTCAGTACTTC. It specifies CASSYGGRQETQYF. J is TRBJ2-5 and V is TRBV12-3 or TRBV12-4, with D maybe TRBD2 (7 bases). This CDR3 has 14 amino acids.

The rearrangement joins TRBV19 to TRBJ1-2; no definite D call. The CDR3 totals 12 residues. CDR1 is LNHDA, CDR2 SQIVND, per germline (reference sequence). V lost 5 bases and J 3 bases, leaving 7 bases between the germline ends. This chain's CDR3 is CASSWDYYGYTF. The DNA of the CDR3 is TGTGCCAGTAGTTGGGATTACTATGGCTACACCTTC.

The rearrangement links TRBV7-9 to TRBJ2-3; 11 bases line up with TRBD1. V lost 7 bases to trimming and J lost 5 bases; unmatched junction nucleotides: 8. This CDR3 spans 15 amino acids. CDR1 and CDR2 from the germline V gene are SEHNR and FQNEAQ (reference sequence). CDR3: CASKSAGTGGDTQYF. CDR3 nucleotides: TGTGCCAGCAAATCGGCCGGGACAGGGGGAGATACGCAGTATTTT. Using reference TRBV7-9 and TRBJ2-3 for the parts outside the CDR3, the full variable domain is DTGVSQNPRHKITKRGQNVTFRCDPISEHNRLYWYRQTLGQGPEFLTYFQNEAQLEKSRLLSDRFSAERPKGSFSTLEIQRTEQGDSAMYLCASKSAGTGGDTQYFGPGTRLTVL.

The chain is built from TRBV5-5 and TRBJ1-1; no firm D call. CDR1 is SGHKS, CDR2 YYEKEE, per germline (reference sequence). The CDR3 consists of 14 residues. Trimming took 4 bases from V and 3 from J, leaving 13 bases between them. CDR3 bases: TGTGCCAGCAGCCTCCGCCAGGCGCACACTGAAGCTTTCTTT. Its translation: CASSLRQAHTEAFF. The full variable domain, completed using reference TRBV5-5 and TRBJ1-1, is DAGVTQSPTHLIKTRGQQVTLRCSPISGHKSVSWYQQVLGQGPQFIFQYYEKEERGRGNFPDRFSARQFPNYSSELNVNALLLGDSALYLCASSLRQAHTEAFFGQGTRLTVV.

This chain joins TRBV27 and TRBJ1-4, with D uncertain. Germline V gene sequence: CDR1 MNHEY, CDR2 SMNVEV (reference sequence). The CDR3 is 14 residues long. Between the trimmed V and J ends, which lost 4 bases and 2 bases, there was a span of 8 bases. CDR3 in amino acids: CASSWRATNEKLFF. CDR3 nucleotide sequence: TGTGCCAGCAGTTGGAGAGCGACTAATGAAAAACTGTTTTTT.

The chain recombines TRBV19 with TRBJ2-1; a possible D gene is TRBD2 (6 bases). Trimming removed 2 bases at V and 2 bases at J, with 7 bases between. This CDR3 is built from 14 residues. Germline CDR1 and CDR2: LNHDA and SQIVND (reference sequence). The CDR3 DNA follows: TGTGCCAGTAGTATACTAGCGACCTACAATGAGCAGTTCTTC. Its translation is CASSILATYNEQFF.

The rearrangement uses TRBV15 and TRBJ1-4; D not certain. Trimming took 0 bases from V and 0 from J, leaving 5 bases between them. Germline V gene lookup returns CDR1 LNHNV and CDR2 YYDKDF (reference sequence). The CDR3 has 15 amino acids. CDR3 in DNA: TGTGCCACCAGCAGAGAAACAGCAACTAATGAAAAACTGTTTTTT. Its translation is CATSRETATNEKLFF.

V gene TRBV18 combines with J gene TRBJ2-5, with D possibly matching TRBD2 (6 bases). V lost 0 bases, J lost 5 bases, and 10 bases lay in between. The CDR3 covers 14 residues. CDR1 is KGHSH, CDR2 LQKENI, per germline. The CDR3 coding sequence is TGTGCCAGCTCACCACCTAGCGGCGCGGAGACCCAGTACTTC. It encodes CASSPPSGAETQYF.

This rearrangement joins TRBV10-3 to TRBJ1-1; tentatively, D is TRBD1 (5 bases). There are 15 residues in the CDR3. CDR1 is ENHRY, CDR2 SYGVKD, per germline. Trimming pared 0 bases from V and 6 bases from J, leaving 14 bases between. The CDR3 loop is CAISESKSGSPEAFF. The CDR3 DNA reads TGTGCCATCAGTGAGTCGAAGTCAGGGTCCCCTGAAGCTTTCTTT.

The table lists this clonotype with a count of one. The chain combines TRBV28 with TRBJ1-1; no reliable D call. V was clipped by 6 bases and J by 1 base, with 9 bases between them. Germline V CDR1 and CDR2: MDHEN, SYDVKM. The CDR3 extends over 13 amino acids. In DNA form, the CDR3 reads TGTGCCAGCAGCTCCCACGGGAACACTGAAGCTTTCTTT. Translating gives CASSSHGNTEAFF.

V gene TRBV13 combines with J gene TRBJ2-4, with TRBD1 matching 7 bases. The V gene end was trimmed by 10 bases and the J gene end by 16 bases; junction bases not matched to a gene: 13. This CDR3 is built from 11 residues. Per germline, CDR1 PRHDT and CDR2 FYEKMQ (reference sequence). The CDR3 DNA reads TGTGCCACTTCCCTCCGGGACAGAGCATACTTC. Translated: CATSLRDRAYF.

The CDR3 loop reads CASRAGAYEQYF. CDR3 DNA sequence: TGTGCCAGCAGGGCAGGGGCCTACGAGCAGTACTTC. The V and J genes are TRBV2 and TRBJ2-7, with D possibly TRBD1 on 6 matching bases. Germline CDR1 and CDR2: SNHLY and FYNNEI. The germline V and J ends were trimmed by 6 bases and 2 bases, with 8 bases remaining between them. The CDR3 length is 12 residues. The full variable domain, with the rest looked up from reference TRBV2 and TRBJ2-7, is EPEVTQTPSHQVTQMGQEVILRCVPISNHLYFYWYRQILGQKVEFLVSFYNNEISEKSEIFDDQFSVERPDGSNFTLKIRSTKLEDSAMYFCASRAGAYEQYFGPGTRLTVT.

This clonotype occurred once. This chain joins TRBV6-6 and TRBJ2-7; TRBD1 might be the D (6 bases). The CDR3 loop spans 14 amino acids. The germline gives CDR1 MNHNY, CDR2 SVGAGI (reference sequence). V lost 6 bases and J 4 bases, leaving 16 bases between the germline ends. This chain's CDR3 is CASRAAQGNYEQYF. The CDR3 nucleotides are TGTGCCAGCAGGGCCGCCCAGGGGAATTACGAGCAGTACTTC.

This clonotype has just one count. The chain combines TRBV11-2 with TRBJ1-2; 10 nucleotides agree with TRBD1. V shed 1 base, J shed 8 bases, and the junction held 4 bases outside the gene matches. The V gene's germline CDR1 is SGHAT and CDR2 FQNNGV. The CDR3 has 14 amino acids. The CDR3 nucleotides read TGTGCCAGCAGCTTAGGGACAGGGGGTAGCGGCTACACCTTC. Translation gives CASSLGTGGSGYTF.

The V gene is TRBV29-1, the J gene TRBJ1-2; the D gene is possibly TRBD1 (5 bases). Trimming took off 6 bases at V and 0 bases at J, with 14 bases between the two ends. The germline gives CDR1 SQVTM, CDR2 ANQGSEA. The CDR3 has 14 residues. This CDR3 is CSVGTGQSNYGYTF. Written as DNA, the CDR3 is TGCAGCGTGGGAACTGGACAATCTAACTATGGCTACACCTTC.

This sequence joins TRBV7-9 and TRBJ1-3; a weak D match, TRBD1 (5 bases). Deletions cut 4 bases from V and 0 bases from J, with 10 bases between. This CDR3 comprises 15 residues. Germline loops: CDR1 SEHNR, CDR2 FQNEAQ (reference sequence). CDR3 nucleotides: TGTGCCAGCAGCTCTGACAGTAGCTCTGGAAACACCATATATTTT. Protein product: CASSSDSSSGNTIYF.